This T cell receptor beta chain was observed in a study of cytomegalovirus exposure and HLA in healthy donors. Comments on this clone: Its antigen is as yet unknown.

Overall study findings and caveats: Relative to equally common others, HLA-associated TCR beta chains showed greater clonal expansion in a later analysis. It was around 160 TCR beta chains that were listed as cytomegalovirus-associated. Researchers reported in a later analysis that common viral pathogens appeared linked to several top clusters.

The CDR3 has 10 residues. Germline CDR1 SNHLY, CDR2 FYNNEI. V gave up 6 bases and J gave up 5 bases, with 5 bases separating them. The PCR had 60 Vbeta and 13 Jbeta primers. Repertoires were generated with immunoSEQ multiplex PCR, while TCRdb's copy carries only in-frame clones and drops some. The data show 150,000 to 200,000 clones, with approximately 80% seen just once and about 3.5% held by the top ten. The sequencing input was PBMCs. This receptor was identified in a man aged 35-49 years in good health and CMV-seropositive. The chain has TRBV2 and TRBJ2-7; D uncertain. The CDR3 bases are TGTGCCAGCAGGAGGAACGAGCAGTACTTC. This codes for CASRRNEQYF. The full variable domain, rest sourced from reference TRBV2 and TRBJ2-7, is EPEVTQTPSHQVTQMGQEVILRCVPISNHLYFYWYRQILGQKVEFLVSFYNNEISEKSEIFDDQFSVERPDGSNFTLKIRSTKLEDSAMYFCASRRNEQYFGPGTRLTVT.